This TCR beta chain stems from a study of blood T cells in healthy people across ages. CDR3 size: 14 residues. V was cut by 4 bases and J by 7 bases, with 17 bases left in between. The germline V gene encodes CDR1 SGHRS and CDR2 YFSETQ. Whole-study findings and limits: Researchers said unsorted PBMCs prevented a conclusive naive versus antigen-experienced comparison. Significant beta diversity loss was already apparent by age approximately 37, declining roughly linearly.

A second PCR, run for roughly 7 to 12 cycles, used a sample-barcoded 5' primer plus a J-beta primer mix. TCRdb reanalysed the 5' RACE reads using MiXCR and keeps one entry per CDR3 protein. The table includes about 760,000 distinct CDR3 sequences, approximately 60% detected once. This clonotype was counted only a few times. Its antigen is not identified. The sequenced sample was blood. The V call is TRBV5-1, the J call TRBJ2-5; a possible D gene is TRBD1 (6 bases). This TCR derives from a man aged 35 to 55 in good health. CDR3 in amino acids: CASSTQTGLGTQYF. DNA of the CDR3: TGCGCCAGCAGCACCCAGACAGGACTTGGGACCCAGTACTTC.